A single sample gave rise to the 14 T cell receptor beta chains below, sequenced in a study of persistence of HIV-infected CD4 T cells. The immunoSEQ assay was version 4, run in survey mode. Assay: immunoSEQ multiplex PCR; the TCRdb copy retains only in-frame clones and omits some. The table records around 7,500 clones, roughly three fifths of them present only once. Their antigen targets remain unknown. Stimulation used approximately 9.5 ug/mL lysate from CMV-infected fibroblasts. CD4+ T cells upregulating both CD40 ligand and CD69 were sorted as responding cells. Sequenced here: CD4+ T cells sorted from PBMCs after 18-hour stimulation, sampled from a patient who received antiretroviral therapy. These receptors all stem from an adult man with HIV who was CMV-seropositive.

The V call is TRBV5-1, the J call TRBJ2-7; TRBD2 agrees at 11 bases. This CDR3 has 14 residues. The V and J ends lost 1 base and 3 bases, in that order; junction bases with no gene match: 0. Germline lookup yields CDR1 SGHRS and CDR2 YFSETQ. CDR3 DNA: TGCGCCAGCAGCTTGACTAGCGGGAGCTACGAGCAGTACTTC. Residues: CASSLTSGSYEQYF.

This clone appeared a few times. The chain carries TRBV5-1 and TRBJ1-5; 8 nucleotides line up with TRBD1. CDR1 is SGHRS and CDR2 is YFSETQ in the germline V gene. J lost 7 bases, V lost 0 bases, and 6 bases had no gene match. The CDR3 sequence is 15 residues long. In nucleotides, the CDR3 is TGCGCCAGCAGCTTGGAAGGACAGGGAGGGCAGCCCCAGCATTTT. Its protein is CASSLEGQGGQPQHF.

This chain links TRBV6-5 with TRBJ2-2, with D possibly being TRBD1 (6 bases). Trimming removed 5 bases from V and 1 base from J, with 8 bases in between. Looked up from germline, CDR1 is MNHEY and CDR2 is SVGAGI. The CDR3 has 14 residues. The CDR3 protein is CASSLDRNTGELFF. The CDR3 DNA sequence: TGTGCCAGCAGTCTGGACAGGAACACCGGGGAGCTGTTTTTT.

The chain is built from TRBV9 and TRBJ1-3; D unclear. V gave up 2 bases and J gave up 0 bases, with 6 bases separating them. The CDR3 is 14 amino acids. Germline-derived CDR1 and CDR2 are SGDLS and YYNGEE. CDR3 protein: CASSVDTSGNTIYF. The DNA of the CDR3 is TGTGCCAGCAGCGTCGACACCTCTGGAAACACCATATATTTT.

Concerning this clone: Distinct nucleotide sequences in the sample also encode this CDR3. This chain uses TRBV30 with TRBJ2-4; D is possibly TRBD2 (6 bases). The CDR3 loop spans 14 amino acids. The V end was cut by 0 bases, the J end by 1 base, with 7 bases between. Germline V gene sequence: CDR1 GTSNPN, CDR2 SVGIG (reference sequence). This CDR3 reads CAWSVGGAKNIQYF. DNA for the CDR3: TGTGCCTGGAGTGTTGGGGGGGCCAAAAACATTCAGTACTTC.

The CDR3 DNA is TGCGCCAGCAGCGCGACAGGGGGTGAAGGGTACGAGCAGTACTTC. This codes for CASSATGGEGYEQYF. This chain connects TRBV5-1 to TRBJ2-7; 9 bases line up with TRBD1. V lost 4 bases and J lost 4; bases outside the gene matches: 9. The CDR3 has 15 residues. The germline CDR1 and CDR2 sequences are SGHRS and YFSETQ.

In the case of this clone: The same CDR3 can be traced to other DNA sequences in this sample. J is TRBJ2-7 and V is TRBV7-2; TRBD1 matches at 11 bases. Germline lookup yields CDR1 SGHTA and CDR2 FQGNSA. With 0 bases clipped from V and 3 bases from J, the junction kept 1 base outside the gene matches. The CDR3 loop spans 15 amino acids. The CDR3 protein is CASSLAGTGGYEQYF. The CDR3 nucleotides are TGTGCCAGCAGCTTAGCCGGGACAGGGGGCTACGAGCAGTACTTC.

J is TRBJ2-2 and V is TRBV27; D might be TRBD1 (5 bases). The CDR3 runs 14 residues. Germline values: CDR1 MNHEY, CDR2 SMNVEV (reference sequence). Trimming pared 2 bases from V and 4 bases from J, leaving 8 bases between. The chain's CDR3 is CASSLDSFTGELFF. Written as DNA, the CDR3 is TGTGCCAGCAGTTTAGACAGCTTCACCGGGGAGCTGTTTTTT.

This clone is judged medium-sized. The chain joins TRBV7-6 to TRBJ1-1; D not certain. Trimming cost V 3 bases and J 3 bases, with 20 bases left between them. CDR3 length: 17 amino acids. The germline gives CDR1 SGHVS, CDR2 FNYEAQ. Here the CDR3 reads CASSFSRGRDWDTEAFF. The CDR3 DNA sequence: TGTGCCAGCAGCTTCTCAAGAGGGCGGGATTGGGACACTGAAGCTTTCTTT.

By proportion, this clone is medium-sized. The gene calls are TRBV19 and TRBJ2-6; no firm D call. Trimming took 0 bases from V and 0 from J, leaving 3 bases between them. The CDR3 has 15 residues. Germline V gene data show CDR1 as LNHDA and CDR2 as SQIVND (reference sequence). The DNA of the CDR3 is TGTGCCAGTAGTATAGATAACTCTGGGGCCAACGTCCTGACTTTC. Translation: CASSIDNSGANVLTF.

This rearrangement joins TRBV28 to TRBJ1-1; D remains unclear. The germline gives CDR1 MDHEN, CDR2 SYDVKM. The CDR3 is made up of 16 amino acids. V shed 6 bases and J shed 1 base, with 18 bases lying between them. CDR3: CASRSSLGVGNTEAFF. The CDR3 DNA is TGTGCCAGCAGAAGTTCATTAGGCGTAGGGAACACTGAAGCTTTCTTT.

This clone was found a few times. Written as DNA, the CDR3 is TGTGCCAGCAGCGAAGGGACAGGGCGGTCGCCCCTCCACTTT. Encoded protein: CASSEGTGRSPLHF. The chain links TRBV9 to TRBJ1-6, with TRBD1 matching 9 bases. The CDR3 is 14 residues long. The V segment lost 3 bases and the J segment 13 bases; nucleotides outside the gene matches: 8. From germline, CDR1 is SGDLS and CDR2 YYNGEE.

In this sample, this clone turned up a few times. J is TRBJ2-2 and V is TRBV6-5, with TRBD2 matching 7 bases. The CDR3 is 15 amino acids. Germline CDR1 is MNHEY and CDR2 is SVGAGI. CDR3: CCTTRGGGDTGELFF. As DNA, the CDR3 is TGTTGCACCACTCGTGGGGGAGGGGACACCGGGGAGCTGTTTTTT.

The genes are TRBV27 and TRBJ1-6, with D maybe TRBD1 (6 bases). The V gene lost 6 bases and the J gene lost 0 bases, with 18 bases spanning the gap. Per germline, CDR1 MNHEY and CDR2 SMNVEV (reference sequence). CDR3 length: 18 amino acids. CDR3 sequence reads: CASSPNDRPSSYNSPLHF. The CDR3 DNA reads TGTGCCAGCAGCCCTAATGACAGGCCGAGCTCCTATAATTCACCCCTCCACTTT.